The present T cell receptor beta chain was sequenced within a study of radiotherapy plus CTLA-4 blockade in lung cancer. TCRdb keeps only in-frame clones here, not all; method: immunoSEQ multiplex PCR. This table has some 71,000 clones, more than 70% appearing once. This TCR was recovered from a human donor with non-small cell lung cancer whose response to radiotherapy plus ipilimumab could not be evaluated. Some clones in this sample may be carry-over from other donors' samples. The sequenced sample was peripheral blood, obtained from a patient treated with radiotherapy plus ipilimumab.

The CDR3 DNA follows: TGTGCCAGCAGTCCTTTGCGGGGAGGCTACGAGCAGTACTTC. Translated, it gives CASSPLRGGYEQYF. The rearrangement uses TRBV28 and TRBJ2-7; maybe TRBD2 (6 bases). The CDR3 totals 14 residues. Germline V gene lookup returns CDR1 MDHEN and CDR2 SYDVKM. Trimming pared 5 bases from V and 3 bases from J, leaving 14 bases between.